The clone carrying this T cell receptor (beta chain) was counted a few times. The data are from a study of cytomegalovirus exposure and HLA in healthy donors. Researchers ran the PCR with 60 Vbeta and 13 Jbeta primers. The table came from immunoSEQ multiplex PCR; TCRdb's copy has only in-frame clones and leaves some out. The data contain 85,000 to 130,000 clones, roughly 70% of them seen just once; the ten biggest clones take up under 5.5%. The V end was cut by 3 bases, the J end by 0 bases, with 15 bases between. CDR1 is LNHDA and CDR2 is SQIVND in the germline V gene (reference sequence). This CDR3 has 16 amino acids.

The sample consisted of PBMCs. This TCR came from a woman aged 18 to 35 in good health and CMV-seropositive. The V gene is TRBV19, the J gene TRBJ2-7; D is possibly TRBD1 (5 bases). The CDR3 sequence is CASSINQGIDSYEQYF. The CDR3 coding sequence is TGTGCCAGTAGTATCAACCAGGGTATTGACTCCTACGAGCAGTACTTC.